This passage covers 20 T cell receptor beta chains from one sample sequenced in a study of blood T cell repertoires in COVID-19. TCRdb keeps only in-frame clones here, not all; method: immunoSEQ multiplex PCR. This table has tens of thousands of clones, roughly 87% appearing once. The sequenced sample consisted of peripheral blood. These receptors were collected from a woman aged 50 to 65 with active or convalescent COVID-19.

The V call is TRBV7-2, the J call TRBJ2-7, with 8 positions matching TRBD1. The CDR3 length is 13 residues. V trimming: 4 bases; J trimming: 5 bases; junction bases outside the gene matches: 4. Germline V lookup: CDR1 SGHTA, CDR2 FQGNSA. CDR3 DNA sequence: TGTGCCAGCAGCTCGGACAGGGTCAACGAGCAGTACTTC. It encodes CASSSDRVNEQYF. The whole variable domain, remainder taken from reference TRBV7-2 and TRBJ2-7, is GAGVSQSPSNKVTEKGKDVELRCDPISGHTALYWYRQSLGQGLEFLIYFQGNSAPDKSGLPSDRFSAERTGGSVSTLTIQRTQQEDSAVYLCASSSDRVNEQYFGPGTRLTVT.

The V call is TRBV27, the J call TRBJ2-1; D gene unclear. V was pared by 1 base and J by 0 bases, with 10 bases between. The CDR3 runs to 16 residues. CDR1 and CDR2 (germline): MNHEY, SMNVEV (reference sequence). The CDR3 coding sequence is TGTGCCAGCAGTTTATACTTCTCAAGCTCCTACAATGAGCAGTTCTTC. Translated: CASSLYFSSSYNEQFF.

This clone appeared a single time. The chain couples TRBV24-1 to TRBJ2-1, with D possibly TRBD1 on 5 matching bases. V was trimmed by 3 bases and J by 3 bases, leaving 11 bases between them. Germline CDR1 reads KGHDR; CDR2 reads SFDVKD. This CDR3 is 15 amino acids long. CDR3 in amino acids: CATSDPPGHYNEQFF. The DNA of the CDR3 is TGTGCCACCAGTGATCCCCCTGGACACTACAATGAGCAGTTCTTC.

The CDR3, as DNA: TGTGCCAGCAGCCAAGTGCAGGGAGGGCCCTACGAGCAGTACTTC. Translating it yields CASSQVQGGPYEQYF. The chain has TRBV3-1 (or the pseudogene TRBV3-2) and TRBJ2-7; 7 nucleotides match TRBD2. Trimming cost V 1 base and J 2 bases; bases outside gene matches: 5. CDR3 length equals 15 residues. Germline V gene sequence: CDR1 LGHDT, CDR2 YNNKEL (reference sequence).

This sequence joins TRBV7-9 and TRBJ1-3, with TRBD1 identical over 8 bases. With V trimmed by 5 bases and J by 8 bases, 11 bases remained unmatched. This CDR3 has 15 residues. Germline V gene data show CDR1 as SEHNR and CDR2 as FQNEAQ (reference sequence). CDR3 coding DNA: TGTGCCAGCAGCCCCAGAGGACAGGGAACAGACACCATATATTTT. It yields the protein CASSPRGQGTDTIYF. Combining the CDR3 with reference TRBV7-9 and TRBJ1-3 gives the whole variable domain DTGVSQNPRHKITKRGQNVTFRCDPISEHNRLYWYRQTLGQGPEFLTYFQNEAQLEKSRLLSDRFSAERPKGSFSTLEIQRTEQGDSAMYLCASSPRGQGTDTIYFGEGSWLTVV.

The chain couples TRBV4-3 to TRBJ1-2, with D tentatively TRBD1 (5 bases). V was pared by 3 bases and J by 3 bases, with 11 bases between. This CDR3 has 14 residues. The germline V gene encodes CDR1 LGHNA and CDR2 YSLEER. CDR3 amino acids: CASSHKRGDYGYTF. In nucleotides, the CDR3 is TGCGCCAGCAGCCATAAGCGGGGCGACTATGGCTACACCTTC.

This chain joins TRBV19 and TRBJ2-2; D gene ambiguous. This CDR3 comprises 14 residues. Germline V gene sequence: CDR1 LNHDA, CDR2 SQIVND (reference sequence). The DNA of the CDR3 is TGTGCAATCAGGCCAGACGTGAACACCGGGGAGCTGTTTTTT. This encodes CAIRPDVNTGELFF.

This chain uses TRBV5-1 with TRBJ2-7; D perhaps matches TRBD2 (6 bases). With 2 bases removed from V and 5 bases from J, the gap between germline ends came to 17 bases. The CDR3 has 15 residues. Germline V lookup: CDR1 SGHRS, CDR2 YFSETQ. This CDR3 reads CASSFPDWGVHEQYF. Written as DNA, the CDR3 is TGCGCCAGCAGCTTTCCGGACTGGGGGGTCCACGAGCAGTACTTC.

This clone occurred many times. The chain combines TRBV19 with TRBJ1-2, with D perhaps matching TRBD1 (5 bases). Trimming took off 5 bases at V and 6 bases at J, with 13 bases between the two ends. CDR3 length equals 13 residues. Germline CDR1 reads LNHDA; CDR2 reads SQIVND (reference sequence). The CDR3, as DNA: TGTGCCAGTAGTGCCAGGGATGGGAATGGCTACACCTTC. Amino acids: CASSARDGNGYTF.

The chain carries TRBV30 and TRBJ1-1, with 8 bases matching TRBD1. The length of the CDR3 is 15 residues. The V gene end was trimmed by 5 bases and the J gene end by 2 bases; junction bases not matched to a gene: 10. From germline, CDR1 is GTSNPN and CDR2 SVGIG (reference sequence). CDR3 bases: TGTGCCTGGGGACCAACGACAGGGGCCAACACTGAAGCTTTCTTT. Protein sequence: CAWGPTTGANTEAFF. The whole variable domain, remainder taken from reference TRBV30 and TRBJ1-1, is SQTIHQWPATLVQPVGSPLSLECTVEGTSNPNLYWYRQAAGRGLQLLFYSVGIGQISSEVPQNLSASRPQDRQFILSSKKLLLSDSGFYLCAWGPTTGANTEAFFGQGTRLTVV.

The chain employs TRBV7-8 and TRBJ2-1; 8 nucleotides line up with TRBD1. Germline CDR1 SGHVS, CDR2 FQNEAQ. V lost 5 bases, J lost 3 bases, and 9 bases stayed unmatched. The CDR3 has 16 amino acids. CDR3 loop: CASSRGADRGYNEQFF. The DNA for the CDR3 is TGTGCCAGCAGCCGAGGGGCCGACAGGGGCTACAATGAGCAGTTCTTC. Full variable domain (rest looked up from reference TRBV7-8 and TRBJ2-1): GAGVSQSPRYKVAKRGQDVALRCDPISGHVSLFWYQQALGQGPEFLTYFQNEAQLDKSGLPSDRFFAERPEGSVSTLKIQRTQQEDSAVYLCASSRGADRGYNEQFFGPGTRLTVL.

The chain carries TRBV27 and TRBJ2-6; 9 bases align to TRBD1. CDR3 length: 18 amino acids. Per germline, CDR1 MNHEY and CDR2 SMNVEV (reference sequence). J gave up 0 bases and V 4 bases, and 7 bases lay outside the gene matches. This CDR3 reads CASSSTGTGNSGANVLTF. CDR3 DNA: TGTGCCAGCAGTTCTACCGGGACAGGGAACTCTGGGGCCAACGTCCTGACTTTC.

The chain recombines TRBV7-3 with TRBJ1-6, with D tentatively TRBD1 (5 bases). This CDR3 region has 15 residues. Trimming stripped 5 bases from V and 7 bases from J, with 15 bases between. Per the germline V gene, CDR1 is SGHTA and CDR2 is FQGTGA. CDR3: CASSLNHPGNSPLHF. As DNA, the CDR3 is TGTGCCAGCAGCCTAAATCACCCAGGGAATTCACCCCTCCACTTT.

The chain has TRBV11-3 and TRBJ2-7; a weak D match, TRBD1 (5 bases). The CDR3 sequence is 13 residues long. CDR1 SGHNT and CDR2 YENEEA come from the germline V gene. Trimming took 0 bases from V and 3 from J, leaving 6 bases between them. This chain's CDR3 is CASSLDTGYEQYF. The CDR3 DNA reads as TGTGCCAGCAGCTTAGACACAGGCTACGAGCAGTACTTC. Combining the CDR3 with reference TRBV11-3 and TRBJ2-7 gives the whole variable domain EAGVVQSPRYKIIEKKQPVAFWCNPISGHNTLYWYLQNLGQGPELLIRYENEEAVDDSQLPKDRFSAERLKGVDSTLKIQPAELGDSAVYLCASSLDTGYEQYFGPGTRLTVT.

V gene TRBV25-1 combines with J gene TRBJ1-2, with 7 nucleotides matching TRBD1. The CDR3 loop spans 16 amino acids. CDR1 and CDR2 (germline): MGHDK, SYGVNS. The J segment lost 0 bases and the V segment lost 6 bases, leaving 10 bases of the junction unmatched. The CDR3 sequence: CASSPTGDLSNYGYTF. Here the CDR3 DNA reads TGTGCCAGCAGCCCCACAGGGGACCTTTCTAACTATGGCTACACCTTC.

The V gene is TRBV7-2, the J gene TRBJ1-1; the match to TRBD1 covers 8 bases. V lost 5 bases, J lost 0 bases, and 2 bases stayed unmatched. Germline V gives CDR1 SGHTA, CDR2 FQGNSA. CDR3 length equals 14 residues. CDR3 sequence: CASSEGQVNTEAFF. The CDR3 nucleotides are TGTGCCAGCAGCGAGGGACAGGTGAACACTGAAGCTTTCTTT. Full variable domain (outside the CDR3, taken from reference TRBV7-2 and TRBJ1-1): GAGVSQSPSNKVTEKGKDVELRCDPISGHTALYWYRQSLGQGLEFLIYFQGNSAPDKSGLPSDRFSAERTGGSVSTLTIQRTQQEDSAVYLCASSEGQVNTEAFFGQGTRLTVV.

The V and J genes are TRBV30 and TRBJ1-1, with D maybe TRBD1 (5 bases). The CDR3 has 12 amino acids. V dropped 7 bases and J dropped 6 bases, with 15 bases sitting between them. Germline V gives CDR1 GTSNPN, CDR2 SVGIG (reference sequence). The DNA of the CDR3 is TGTGCCTTATTGGAGGGGACGGCTGAAGCTTTCTTT. Translating gives CALLEGTAEAFF.

V usage is TRBV14 and J usage is TRBJ2-5; 8 bases line up with TRBD1. Germline V gene data show CDR1 as SGHDN and CDR2 as FVKESK. This CDR3 has 16 residues. With V trimmed by 1 base and J by 1 base, 5 bases remained unmatched. CDR3 in DNA: TGTGCCAGCAGCCAAGGGACAGGGTCCCTCCAAGAGACCCAGTACTTC. Amino acids: CASSQGTGSLQETQYF.

The chain recombines TRBV5-1 with TRBJ1-3; 7 bases map to TRBD1. The germline CDR1 and CDR2 sequences are SGHRS and YFSETQ. The CDR3 consists of 16 residues. J lost 0 bases, V lost 0 bases, and 3 bases had no gene match. The CDR3 DNA follows: TGCGCCAGCAGCTTGGGAGGGGGCTCCTCTGGAAACACCATATATTTT. It translates to CASSLGGGSSGNTIYF.

This clone is a singleton in its sample. This chain links TRBV4-2 with TRBJ1-2; 9 positions agree with TRBD1. This CDR3 has 14 amino acids. With V trimmed by 0 bases and J by 6 bases, 2 bases remained unmatched. The germline gives CDR1 LGHNA, CDR2 YNFKEQ. The CDR3 is CASSQDTGGDGYTF. The DNA of the CDR3 is TGTGCCAGCAGCCAAGATACAGGGGGCGATGGCTACACCTTC.